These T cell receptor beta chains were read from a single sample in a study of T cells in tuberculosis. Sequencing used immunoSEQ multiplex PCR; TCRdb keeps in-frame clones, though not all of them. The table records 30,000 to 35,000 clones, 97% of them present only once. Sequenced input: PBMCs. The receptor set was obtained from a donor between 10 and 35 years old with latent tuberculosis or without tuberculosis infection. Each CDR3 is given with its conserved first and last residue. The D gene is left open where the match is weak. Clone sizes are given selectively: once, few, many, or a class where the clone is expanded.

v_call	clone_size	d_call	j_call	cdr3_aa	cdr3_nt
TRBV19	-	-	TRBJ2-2	CASSMTWTGGSGLASPNTGELFF	TGTGCCAGTAGTATGACCTGGACAGGGGGATCCGGACTAGCGTCCCCGAACACCGGGGAGCTGTTTTTT
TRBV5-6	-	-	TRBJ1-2	CASSLRTATDYGYTF	TGTGCCAGCAGCTTGCGGACAGCCACCGACTATGGCTACACCTTC
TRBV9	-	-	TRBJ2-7	CASSVGGSSYEQYF	TGTGCCAGCAGCGTAGGAGGGAGCTCCTACGAGCAGTACTTC
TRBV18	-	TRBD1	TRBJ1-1	CASSGQGGSGAFF	TGTGCCAGCTCAGGACAGGGTGGGTCGGGAGCTTTCTTT
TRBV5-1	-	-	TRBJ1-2	CASSGDIYGYTF	TGCGCCAGCAGCGGGGACATCTATGGCTACACCTTC
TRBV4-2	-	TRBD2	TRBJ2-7	CASSQELAGADEQYF	TGTGCCAGCAGCCAAGAGCTAGCGGGGGCCGACGAGCAGTACTTC
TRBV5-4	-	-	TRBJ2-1	CASSQDYQTYNEQFF	TGTGCCAGCAGTCAGGACTACCAAACTTACAATGAGCAGTTCTTC
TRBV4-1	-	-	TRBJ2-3	CASSLQSLIDTQYF	TGCGCCAGCAGCCTTCAAAGCCTCATAGATACGCAGTATTTT
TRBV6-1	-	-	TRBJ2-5	CASRGGGWETQYF	TGTGCCAGCAGGGGCGGGGGCTGGGAGACCCAGTACTTC
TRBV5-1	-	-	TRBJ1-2	CASRIGQGYGYTF	TGCGCCAGCAGAATAGGACAAGGCTATGGCTACACCTTC
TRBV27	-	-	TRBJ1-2	CASRPGQQSGYTF	TGTGCCAGCAGACCAGGACAACAAAGTGGCTACACCTTC
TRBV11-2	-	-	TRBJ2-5	CASRSLRGRGETQYF	TGTGCCAGCCGCAGCTTAAGGGGTAGGGGAGAGACCCAGTACTTC
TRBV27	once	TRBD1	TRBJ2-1	CASSPYRGNEQFF	TGTGCCAGCAGCCCTTACAGGGGCAATGAGCAGTTCTTC
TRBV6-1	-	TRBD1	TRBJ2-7	CASIGDRVDEQYF	TGTGCCAGCATAGGAGACAGGGTCGACGAGCAGTACTTC
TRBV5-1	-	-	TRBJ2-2	CASSRIPGRVGELFF	TGCGCCAGCAGCCGGATTCCCGGGCGGGTCGGGGAGCTGTTTTTT
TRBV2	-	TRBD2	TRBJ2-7	CASREISGRAYEQYF	TGTGCCAGCAGGGAGATCAGCGGGAGGGCCTACGAGCAGTACTTC
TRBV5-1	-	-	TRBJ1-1	CASSLLLQGNTEAFF	TGCGCCAGCAGCTTGCTTCTACAGGGGAACACTGAAGCTTTCTTT
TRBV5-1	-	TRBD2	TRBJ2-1	CASSDLKREGGSNEQFF	TGCGCCAGCAGCGATCTTAAGCGGGAGGGAGGGAGCAATGAGCAGTTCTTC
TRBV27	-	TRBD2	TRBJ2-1	CASSLGTSGGHEQFF	TGTGCCAGCAGTTTAGGGACTAGCGGGGGCCATGAGCAGTTCTTC
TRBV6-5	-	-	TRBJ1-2	CASSRTGQNGYTF	TGTGCCAGCAGCCGTACGGGACAAAACGGCTACACCTTC
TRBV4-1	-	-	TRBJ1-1	CASSQYGQPLGEAFF	TGCGCCAGCAGCCAATATGGGCAACCTTTGGGTGAAGCTTTCTTT
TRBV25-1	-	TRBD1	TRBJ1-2	CASSGPGQGIHGYTF	TGTGCCAGCAGTGGGCCGGGACAGGGAATTCATGGCTACACCTTC
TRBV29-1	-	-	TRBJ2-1	CSVEGHPLVNEQFF	TGCAGCGTTGAGGGACACCCGCTGGTTAATGAGCAGTTCTTC
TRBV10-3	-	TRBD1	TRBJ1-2	CAISERQGPGYTF	TGTGCCATCAGTGAGAGACAGGGACCCGGCTACACCTTC
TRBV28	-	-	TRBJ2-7	CASSPQGLLRGQYF	TGTGCCAGCAGCCCACAGGGTCTCCTCCGCGGGCAGTACTTC
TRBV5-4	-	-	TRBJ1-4	CASSLDRYNEKLFF	TGTGCCAGTAGCCTCGACAGATATAATGAAAAACTGTTTTTT
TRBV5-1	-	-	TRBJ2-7	CASSSGRGAPTYEQYF	TGCGCCAGCAGCTCCGGCCGAGGTGCTCCCACCTACGAGCAGTACTTC
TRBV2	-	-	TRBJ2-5	CATFSKSQETQYF	TGTGCCACCTTTAGCAAGTCCCAAGAGACCCAGTACTTC
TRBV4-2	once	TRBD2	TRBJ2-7	CASSQDLGLAAEQYF	TGTGCCAGCAGCCAAGATTTGGGACTAGCGGCGGAGCAGTACTTC
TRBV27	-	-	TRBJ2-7	CASSPGRGTNYEQYF	TGTGCCAGCAGTCCTGGTAGGGGAACGAACTACGAGCAGTACTTC
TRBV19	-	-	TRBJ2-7	CASSMEGPYEQYF	TGTGCCAGTAGTATGGAGGGCCCCTACGAGCAGTACTTC
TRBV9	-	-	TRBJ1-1	CASSVEGSAVHTEAFF	TGTGCCAGCAGCGTAGAAGGTTCCGCGGTGCACACTGAAGCTTTCTTT
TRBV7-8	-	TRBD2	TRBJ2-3	CASSSLIDGGAADTQYF	TGTGCCAGCAGCTCCCTTATTGACGGGGGGGCCGCAGATACGCAGTATTTT